The rows below give T cell receptor beta chains drawn from one sample of a study of T cell clonotyping in hematopoietic cell transplantation. The repertoire was sequenced with immunoSEQ multiplex PCR; TCRdb's copy has only in-frame clones and lacks some. The table includes 35,000 to 45,000 clones, roughly 94% detected once. The sequenced sample was peripheral blood mononuclear cells, obtained before stem cell transplant. The receptor set was obtained from a man aged 40-49 years with chronic myeloid leukemia. Some clones in this sample may be carry-over from other donors' samples. Both conserved end residues are part of each CDR3. A D gene is named only where the DNA matches it firmly. The size field is filled for only some rows; it gives once, few, many or a size class.

D	V	size	J	length	DNA	CDR3
TRBD1	TRBV6-1	-	TRBJ1-1	14	TGTGCCAGCAGTGGGGGACAGGGGGTTGGTGAAGCTTTCTTT	CASSGGQGVGEAFF
-	TRBV7-2	-	TRBJ2-2	17	TGTGCCAGCAGCTTAGGGTCCGGGACGGATGGCACCGGGGAGCTGTTTTTT	CASSLGSGTDGTGELFF
-	TRBV5-1	-	TRBJ2-2	14	TGCGCCAGCAGCTTTCAAGGGCCGGACGGGGAGCTGTTTTTT	CASSFQGPDGELFF
-	TRBV7-2	-	TRBJ1-1	15	TGTGCCAGCAGACCTATGGACAGACCGAACACTGAAGCTTTCTTT	CASRPMDRPNTEAFF
-	TRBV7-2	-	TRBJ1-1	13	TGTGCCAGCAGCTTGGAGATGAACACTGAAGCTTTCTTT	CASSLEMNTEAFF
-	TRBV29-1	-	TRBJ1-4	14	TGCAGCGTTGAGGCATCGGGGATTAATGAAAAACTGTTTTTT	CSVEASGINEKLFF
TRBD2	TRBV4-2	-	TRBJ2-5	17	TGTGCCAGCAGCCAAGAGACTAGCGGGGGCCTGGGGGAGACCCAGTACTTC	CASSQETSGGLGETQYF
-	TRBV7-2	-	TRBJ1-6	15	TGTGCCAGCAGCCCTTACGTATCCTTTAATTCACCCCTCCACTTT	CASSPYVSFNSPLHF
-	TRBV5-1	few	TRBJ1-2	15	TGCGCCAGCAGCTCAACCGGGACAACTAACTATGGCTACACCTTC	CASSSTGTTNYGYTF
TRBD1	TRBV18	-	TRBJ2-5	13	TGTGCCAGCTCCCCCGGACAGGGGGAGACCCAGTACTTC	CASSPGQGETQYF
-	TRBV14	-	TRBJ2-2	15	TGTGCCAGCAGCCAAGATTTAGCGGACACCGGGGAGCTGTTTTTT	CASSQDLADTGELFF
TRBD1	TRBV19	-	TRBJ2-1	14	TGTGCCACCGCGGACAGGGGAGGTTACAATGAGCAGTTCTTC	CATADRGGYNEQFF
-	TRBV6-1	-	TRBJ1-5	17	TGTGCCAGCAGTGGGGGAGGGGGTCCCCTCCTCAATCAGCCCCAGCATTTT	CASSGGGGPLLNQPQHF
-	TRBV7-2	-	TRBJ1-2	14	TGTGCCAGCACCCTAGGGGGGCCCCAGGATGGCTACACCTTC	CASTLGGPQDGYTF
TRBD1	TRBV28	-	TRBJ2-1	14	TGTGCCACTACCCTGGGACAGGGGATCGATGAGCAGTTCTTC	CATTLGQGIDEQFF
-	TRBV5-1	-	TRBJ1-6	13	TGCGCCAGCAGCCCCCGGCCTAATTCACCCCTCCACTTT	CASSPRPNSPLHF
-	TRBV4-3	-	TRBJ2-7	15	TGCGCCAGCAGCCAAGAGTGGCTGAACTCCTACGAGCAGTACTTC	CASSQEWLNSYEQYF
-	TRBV9	-	TRBJ2-4	12	TGTGCCAGCAGCGGTTCGAAAAACATTCAGTACTTC	CASSGSKNIQYF
-	TRBV19	-	TRBJ1-5	14	TGTGCCAGTAGTGCTCAGGACTCACAACAGCCCCAGCATTTT	CASSAQDSQQPQHF
TRBD1	TRBV30	-	TRBJ2-3	14	TGTGCCTGGGGGGGACAGGGAGTGACAGATACGCAGTATTTT	CAWGGQGVTDTQYF
-	TRBV6-5	-	TRBJ1-1	14	TGTGCCAGCAGTTACGGGGGTACGAACACTGAAGCTTTCTTT	CASSYGGTNTEAFF
-	TRBV28	-	TRBJ1-5	13	TGTGCCAGCAGTGGGGGTCCGCTTCAGGCCCAGCATTTT	CASSGGPLQAQHF
TRBD1	TRBV28	-	TRBJ1-1	15	TGTGCCAGCAGTTTTCACAGGGGGCGGTTCACTGAAGCTTTCTTT	CASSFHRGRFTEAFF
-	TRBV6-1	-	TRBJ2-3	16	TGTGCCAGCAGTGCCCTTTCCTACTCCAGCGCAGATACGCAGTATTTT	CASSALSYSSADTQYF
TRBD1	TRBV9	-	TRBJ2-6	19	TGTGCCAGCAGCGTAGCGGGACAGGGGACTTCCTCTGGGGCCAACGTCCTGACTTTC	CASSVAGQGTSSGANVLTF
-	TRBV7-2	-	TRBJ1-1	14	TGTGCCAGCAGCTTAGGGGGTTTTGGCACTGAAGCTTTCTTT	CASSLGGFGTEAFF
-	TRBV28	-	TRBJ1-3	13	TGTGCCAGCGTAGAGGGCTCTGGAAACACCATATATTTT	CASVEGSGNTIYF
TRBD1	TRBV5-4	-	TRBJ2-3	15	TGTGCCAGCAGCCCCCCGGGACAGGGCACAGATACGCAGTATTTT	CASSPPGQGTDTQYF
-	TRBV6-1	-	TRBJ1-4	14	TGTGCCAGCAGCTTTCCCCAGAAGGAGGAAAAACTGTTTTTT	CASSFPQKEEKLFF
-	TRBV28	-	TRBJ1-6	16	TGTGCCAGCAGGTGGGGGTTTGGCTCCTATAATTCACCCCTCCACTTT	CASRWGFGSYNSPLHF
-	TRBV5-1	-	TRBJ1-2	13	TGCGCCAGCAGCCCTGACAACCCCGACGGCTACACCTTC	CASSPDNPDGYTF
TRBD2	TRBV13	-	TRBJ2-3	16	TGTGCCAGCAGCTTAAGACTAGCGGGCCCCACAGATACGCAGTATTTT	CASSLRLAGPTDTQYF
-	TRBV7-9	-	TRBJ1-3	12	TGTGCCGGGGGTAGTTCTGGAAACACCATATATTTT	CAGGSSGNTIYF
-	TRBV5-4	-	TRBJ2-3	14	TGTGCCAGCAGCTTGGCCGGCAGGGCCGATACGCAGTATTTT	CASSLAGRADTQYF
TRBD2	TRBV7-3	-	TRBJ2-1	13	TGTGCCAGCAGCGTAGCGGGGGACAATGAGCAGTTCTTC	CASSVAGDNEQFF
-	TRBV11-1	-	TRBJ2-7	16	TGTGCCAGCAGCTTCGGCCCGGGACTGGACTTCTACGAGCAGTACTTC	CASSFGPGLDFYEQYF
-	TRBV18	-	TRBJ2-7	17	TGTGCCAGCTCCCCTCTGACGAAGGCGGAAGGTGCCTACGAGCAGTACTTC	CASSPLTKAEGAYEQYF
-	TRBV28	-	TRBJ1-6	11	TGTGCCAGCAGGGGCAATTCACCCCTCCACTTT	CASRGNSPLHF
-	TRBV2	-	TRBJ1-5	18	TGTGCCAGCAGTGAAATGCCAGGCTCCTCCCGTAACAATCAGCCCCAGCATTTT	CASSEMPGSSRNNQPQHF
TRBD1	TRBV19	-	TRBJ2-3	15	TGTGCCAGTAGTCGAGGGACAGCCATAACAGATACGCAGTATTTT	CASSRGTAITDTQYF
TRBD1	TRBV7-8	-	TRBJ2-4	19	TGTGCCAGCAGCTTAGCGCAAAGGGGCAAGGGGGCCGCCAAAAACATTCAGTACTTC	CASSLAQRGKGAAKNIQYF
-	TRBV5-1	-	TRBJ1-2	15	TGCGCCAGCAGCTTGGCGGCAGGTCAGGACTATGGCTACACCTTC	CASSLAAGQDYGYTF
-	TRBV7-9	-	TRBJ2-5	14	TGTGCCAGCAGCTTAGGTACGATCCAAGAGACCCAGTACTTC	CASSLGTIQETQYF
-	TRBV11-2	-	TRBJ2-3	14	TGTGCCAGCAGCTTAGATCGAATTGCAGATACGCAGTATTTT	CASSLDRIADTQYF
TRBD1	TRBV28	-	TRBJ1-2	15	TGTGCCAGCAGTTTTCCCCAGGGGGTGGACTATGGCTACACCTTC	CASSFPQGVDYGYTF
-	TRBV7-3	-	TRBJ2-3	13	TGTGCCAGCACCCCCGGCGGGGCAGATACGCAGTATTTT	CASTPGGADTQYF
-	TRBV11-2	-	TRBJ1-1	14	TGTGCCAGCAGTATTCTACCGGGACCCCGGGCGGCTTTCTTT	CASSILPGPRAAFF
TRBD1	TRBV6-5	-	TRBJ2-7	13	TGTGCCAGCAACTCAGGGGGCGGCCACGAGCAGTACTTC	CASNSGGGHEQYF
TRBD1	TRBV7-9	-	TRBJ1-5	15	TGTGCCAGCAGCCATACAGGGGCAATCGATCAGCCCCAGCATTTT	CASSHTGAIDQPQHF
TRBD1	TRBV7-8	-	TRBJ1-5	15	TGTGCCAGCAGCGGCCGGGACAGGGTCAATCAGCCCCAGCATTTT	CASSGRDRVNQPQHF
-	TRBV7-9	-	TRBJ2-5	16	TGTGCCAGCAGTCAAAACTCTGGTTGGGTCCAAGAGACCCAGTACTTC	CASSQNSGWVQETQYF
-	TRBV29-1	-	TRBJ1-2	12	TGCAGCGTTGAATGGGGGTCGCATGGCTACACCTTC	CSVEWGSHGYTF
-	TRBV4-1	few	TRBJ1-3	18	TGCGCCAGCAGCCAAGTTTGGGGGGGGGTGAGCTCTGGAAACACCATATATTTT	CASSQVWGGVSSGNTIYF
-	TRBV21-1	-	TRBJ1-4	14	TGTGCCAGCAGCAGACAGATCCTTAGGGAAAAACTGTTTTTT	CASSRQILREKLFF
TRBD2	TRBV7-3	-	TRBJ2-2	16	TGTGCCAGCAGCTTAAATATGCGGGGGGGATCCGGGGAGCTGTTTTTT	CASSLNMRGGSGELFF
-	TRBV7-2	-	TRBJ1-1	15	TGTGCCAGCAGCGCCCGACTGCTAATGAACACTGAAGCTTTCTTT	CASSARLLMNTEAFF
-	TRBV5-1	-	TRBJ2-5	13	TGCGCCAGCAGCCGCGTGACAGAAGAGACCCAGTACTTC	CASSRVTEETQYF
-	TRBV5-4	-	TRBJ1-3	16	TGTGCCAGCAGCTTGGCTTCGGACATCTCAGGAAACACCATATATTTT	CASSLASDISGNTIYF
TRBD2	TRBV19	-	TRBJ2-5	15	TGTGCCAGTAGTACCTGGGGGGAGGGAACGGAGACCCAGTACTTC	CASSTWGEGTETQYF